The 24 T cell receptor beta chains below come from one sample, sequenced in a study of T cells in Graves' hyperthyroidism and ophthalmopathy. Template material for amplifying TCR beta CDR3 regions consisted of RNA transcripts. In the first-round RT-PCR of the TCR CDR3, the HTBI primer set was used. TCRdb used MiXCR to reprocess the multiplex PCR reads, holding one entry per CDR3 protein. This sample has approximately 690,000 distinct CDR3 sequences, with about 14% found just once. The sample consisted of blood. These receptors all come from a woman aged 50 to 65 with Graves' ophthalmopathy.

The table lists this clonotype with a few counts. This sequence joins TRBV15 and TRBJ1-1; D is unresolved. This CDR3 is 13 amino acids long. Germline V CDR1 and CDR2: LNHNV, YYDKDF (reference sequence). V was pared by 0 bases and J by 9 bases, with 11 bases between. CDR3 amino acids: CATSRDRRVKAFF. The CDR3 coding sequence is TGTGCCACCAGCAGAGACAGACGGGTTAAAGCTTTCTTT. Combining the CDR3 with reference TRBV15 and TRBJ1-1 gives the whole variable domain DAMVIQNPRYQVTQFGKPVTLSCSQTLNHNVMYWYQQKSSQAPKLLFHYYDKDFNNEADTPDNFQSRRPNTSFCFLDIRSPGLGDTAMYLCATSRDRRVKAFFGQGTRLTVV.

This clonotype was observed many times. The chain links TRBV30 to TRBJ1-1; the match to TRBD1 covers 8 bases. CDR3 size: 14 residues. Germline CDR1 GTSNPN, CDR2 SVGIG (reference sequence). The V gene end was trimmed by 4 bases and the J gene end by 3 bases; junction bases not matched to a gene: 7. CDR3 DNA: TGTGCCTGGACCGCAGGGGGCATGGACACTGAAGCTTTCTTT. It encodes CAWTAGGMDTEAFF. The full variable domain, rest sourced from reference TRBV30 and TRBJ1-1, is SQTIHQWPATLVQPVGSPLSLECTVEGTSNPNLYWYRQAAGRGLQLLFYSVGIGQISSEVPQNLSASRPQDRQFILSSKKLLLSDSGFYLCAWTAGGMDTEAFFGQGTRLTVV.

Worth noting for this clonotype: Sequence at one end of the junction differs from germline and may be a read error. The CDR3 loop is CTSSYAGQNYEQYF. Here the CDR3 DNA reads TGTACCAGCAGTTACGCGGGACAGAACTACGAGCAGTACTTC. The rearrangement links TRBV6-5 to TRBJ2-7; TRBD1 is a possible D gene (7 bases). CDR3 length equals 14 residues. Germline values: CDR1 MNHEY, CDR2 SVGAGI.

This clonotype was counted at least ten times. This CDR3 is CSAVPSGRWVNEQFF. CDR3 DNA: TGCAGTGCTGTACCTAGCGGGAGGTGGGTAAATGAGCAGTTCTTC. This chain uses TRBV20-1 with TRBJ2-1; 11 nucleotides agree with TRBD2. V lost 5 bases to trimming and J lost 7 bases; unmatched junction nucleotides: 10. The CDR3 contains 15 residues. Germline values: CDR1 DFQATT, CDR2 SNEGSKA (reference sequence).

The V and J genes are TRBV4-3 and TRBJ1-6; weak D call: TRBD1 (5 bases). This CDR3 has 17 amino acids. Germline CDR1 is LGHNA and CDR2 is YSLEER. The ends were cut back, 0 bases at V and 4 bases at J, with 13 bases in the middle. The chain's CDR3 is CASSQDHPGLYNSPLHF. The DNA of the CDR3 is TGCGCCAGCAGCCAAGATCATCCGGGACTGTATAATTCACCCCTCCACTTT.

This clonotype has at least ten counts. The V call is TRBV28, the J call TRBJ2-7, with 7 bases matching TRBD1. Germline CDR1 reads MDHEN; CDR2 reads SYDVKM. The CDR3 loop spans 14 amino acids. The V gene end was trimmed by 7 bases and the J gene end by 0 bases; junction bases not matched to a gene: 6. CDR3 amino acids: CASKVGDSSYEQYF. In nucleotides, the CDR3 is TGTGCCAGCAAGGTGGGGGACAGCTCCTACGAGCAGTACTTC.

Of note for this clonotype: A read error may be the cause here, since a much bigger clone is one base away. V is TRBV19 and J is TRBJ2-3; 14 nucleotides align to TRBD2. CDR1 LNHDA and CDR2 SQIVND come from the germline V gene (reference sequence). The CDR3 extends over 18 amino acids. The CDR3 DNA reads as TGTGCCAGTAGTATGGGGAGAGGGACTAGCGGGAGCACAGATACGCAGTGTTTT. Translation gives CASSMGRGTSGSTDTQCF.

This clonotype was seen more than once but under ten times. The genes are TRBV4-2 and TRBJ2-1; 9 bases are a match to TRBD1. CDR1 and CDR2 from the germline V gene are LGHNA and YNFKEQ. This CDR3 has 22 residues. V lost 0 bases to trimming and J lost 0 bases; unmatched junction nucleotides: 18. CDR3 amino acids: CASSQDTSPRTGVKHSYNEQFF. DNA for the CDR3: TGTGCCAGCAGCCAAGATACGTCTCCGAGGACAGGGGTCAAACACTCCTACAATGAGCAGTTCTTC.

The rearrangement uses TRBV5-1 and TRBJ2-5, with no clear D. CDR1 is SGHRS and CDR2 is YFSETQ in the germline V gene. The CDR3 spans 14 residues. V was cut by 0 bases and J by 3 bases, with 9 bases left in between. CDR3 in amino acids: CASSLVTGKETQYF. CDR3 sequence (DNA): TGCGCCAGCAGCTTGGTAACGGGTAAAGAGACCCAGTACTTC.

This chain's CDR3 is CASSYSPGLAGEQFF. The CDR3 region has the DNA TGTGCCAGCAGTTACTCCCCGGGACTAGCGGGAGAGCAGTTCTTC. The chain is built from TRBV6-2 or TRBV6-3 and TRBJ2-1; 13 nucleotides line up with TRBD2. The germline V gene has CDR1 MNHEY and CDR2 SVGEGT. J was trimmed by 10 bases and V by 0 bases; bases with no gene match: 3. The CDR3 has 15 residues.

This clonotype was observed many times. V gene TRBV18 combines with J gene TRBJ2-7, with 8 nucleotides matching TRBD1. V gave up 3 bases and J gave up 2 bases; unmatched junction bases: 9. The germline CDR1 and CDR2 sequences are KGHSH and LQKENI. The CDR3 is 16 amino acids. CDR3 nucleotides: TGTGCCAGCTCACCGAGACAGGGGTGGCCGACCTACGAGCAGTACTTC. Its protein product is CASSPRQGWPTYEQYF.

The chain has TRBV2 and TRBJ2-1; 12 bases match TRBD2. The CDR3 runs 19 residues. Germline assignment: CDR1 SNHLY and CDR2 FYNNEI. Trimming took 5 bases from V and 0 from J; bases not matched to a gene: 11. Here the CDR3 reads CASSPTAGTSGFSYNEQFF. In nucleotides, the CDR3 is TGTGCCAGCAGTCCCACCGCCGGGACTAGCGGGTTCTCCTACAATGAGCAGTTCTTC.

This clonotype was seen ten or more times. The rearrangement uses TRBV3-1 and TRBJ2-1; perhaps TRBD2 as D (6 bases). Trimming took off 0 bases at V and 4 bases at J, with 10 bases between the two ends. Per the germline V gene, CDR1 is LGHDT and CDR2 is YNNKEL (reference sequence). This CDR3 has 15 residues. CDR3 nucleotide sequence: TGTGCCAGCAGCCAAGATGGAGGGCTGTACAATGAGCAGTTCTTC. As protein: CASSQDGGLYNEQFF.

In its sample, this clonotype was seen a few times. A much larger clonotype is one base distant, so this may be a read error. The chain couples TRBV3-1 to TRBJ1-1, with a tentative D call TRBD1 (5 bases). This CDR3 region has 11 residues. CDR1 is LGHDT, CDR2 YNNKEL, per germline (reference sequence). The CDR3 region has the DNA TGTGCCGGCAGCCAAGGGGTTGAAGCTTTCTTT. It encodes CAGSQGVEAFF.

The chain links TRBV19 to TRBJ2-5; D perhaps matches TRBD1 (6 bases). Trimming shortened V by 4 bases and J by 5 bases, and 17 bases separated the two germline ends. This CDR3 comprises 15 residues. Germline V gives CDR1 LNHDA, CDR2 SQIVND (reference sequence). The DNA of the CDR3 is TGTGCCAGTAGTAGCCGGGACACCCAACGGGAGACCCAGTACTTC. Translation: CASSSRDTQRETQYF.

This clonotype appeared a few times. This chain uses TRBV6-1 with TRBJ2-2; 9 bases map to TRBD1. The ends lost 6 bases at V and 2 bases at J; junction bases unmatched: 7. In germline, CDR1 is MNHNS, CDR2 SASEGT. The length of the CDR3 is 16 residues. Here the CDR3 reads CASSSWDRENTGELFF. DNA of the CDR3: TGTGCCAGCAGCAGCTGGGACAGGGAAAACACCGGGGAGCTGTTTTTT.

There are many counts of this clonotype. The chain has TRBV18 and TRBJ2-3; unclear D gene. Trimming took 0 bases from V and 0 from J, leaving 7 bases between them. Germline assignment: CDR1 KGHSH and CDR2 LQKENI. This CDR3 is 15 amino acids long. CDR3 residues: CASSPPASSTDTQYF. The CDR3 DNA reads TGTGCCAGCTCACCACCGGCCTCTAGCACAGATACGCAGTATTTT.

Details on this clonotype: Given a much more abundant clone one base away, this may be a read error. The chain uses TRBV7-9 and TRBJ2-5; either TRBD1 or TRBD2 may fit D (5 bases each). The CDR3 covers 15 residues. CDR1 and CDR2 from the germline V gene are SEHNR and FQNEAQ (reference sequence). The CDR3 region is CASNKAGRAEDTQYF. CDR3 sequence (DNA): TGTGCCAGCAACAAAGCAGGGAGAGCGGAAGATACCCAGTACTTC.

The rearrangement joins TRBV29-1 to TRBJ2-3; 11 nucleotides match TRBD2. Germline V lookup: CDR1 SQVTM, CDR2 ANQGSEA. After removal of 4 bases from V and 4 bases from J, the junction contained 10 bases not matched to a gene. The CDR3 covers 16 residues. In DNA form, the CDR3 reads TGCAGCGTTGGTCTCCGACTAGCGGGGCGGGCAGATACGCAGTATTTT. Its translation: CSVGLRLAGRADTQYF.

The chain's CDR3 is CASSRSGTGSYEQYF. CDR3 sequence (DNA): TGTGCCAGCAGCCGATCCGGGACAGGATCGTACGAGCAGTACTTC. This chain connects TRBV14 to TRBJ2-7, with TRBD1 identical over 8 bases. The V gene's germline CDR1 is SGHDN and CDR2 FVKESK. There are 15 residues in the CDR3. With V trimmed by 4 bases and J by 4 bases, 9 bases remained unmatched.

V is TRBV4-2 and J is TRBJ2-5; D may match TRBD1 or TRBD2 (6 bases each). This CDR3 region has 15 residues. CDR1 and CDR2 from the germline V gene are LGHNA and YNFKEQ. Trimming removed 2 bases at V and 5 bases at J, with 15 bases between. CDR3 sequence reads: CASSQSGGYPETQYF. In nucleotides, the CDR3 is TGTGCCAGCAGCCAATCCGGGGGCTATCCGGAGACCCAGTACTTC.

The CDR3 sequence: CSVEEWDPGGGANVLTF. DNA for the CDR3: TGCAGCGTTGAAGAGTGGGACCCTGGGGGCGGGGCCAACGTCCTGACTTTC. The chain uses TRBV29-1 and TRBJ2-6, with TRBD1 as a possible D gene (6 bases). CDR1 SQVTM and CDR2 ANQGSEA come from the germline V gene. This CDR3 has 17 residues. The V gene lost 0 bases and the J gene lost 4 bases, with 16 bases spanning the gap.

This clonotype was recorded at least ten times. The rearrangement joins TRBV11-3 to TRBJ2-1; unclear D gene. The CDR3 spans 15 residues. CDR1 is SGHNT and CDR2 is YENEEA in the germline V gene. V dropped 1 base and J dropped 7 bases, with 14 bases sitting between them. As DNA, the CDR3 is TGTGCCAGCAGCTTAGGTGGCCTCAAGAAGAATGAGCAGTTCTTC. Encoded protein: CASSLGGLKKNEQFF.

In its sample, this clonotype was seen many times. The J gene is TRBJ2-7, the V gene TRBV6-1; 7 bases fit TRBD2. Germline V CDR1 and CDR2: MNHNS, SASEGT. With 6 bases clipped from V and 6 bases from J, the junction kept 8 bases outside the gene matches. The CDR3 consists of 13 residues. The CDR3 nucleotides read TGTGCCAGCAGCAAGACTAGCTCCCTCGAGCAGTACTTC. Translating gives CASSKTSSLEQYF.